The rows below give T cell receptor beta chains drawn from one sample of a study of T cell responses to AZD1222 COVID-19 vaccine. Some clones are missing from TCRdb's copy, which holds only in-frame ones; the method was immunoSEQ multiplex PCR. Of approximately 200,000 clones in the sample, around 93% are singletons; the top ten hold roughly 1%. The sample here was peripheral blood, taken 28 days after the second AZD1222 dose. These receptors all come from an adult who received the AZD1222 COVID-19 vaccine. Each CDR3 is given with its conserved first and last residue. Fields, in order: J gene, D gene, clone size, V gene, CDR3 DNA, CDR3 protein. A D gene is named only where the DNA matches it firmly. Rows may omit the clone size; those that give it use once, few, many or a size class.

>TRBJ2-2|TRBD1|NA|TRBV11-2
TGTGCCAGCAGCCATAGGTCCAGGGGGACCGGGGAGCTGTTTTTT
CASSHRSRGTGELFF
>TRBJ1-1|TRBD1|NA|TRBV18
TGTGCCAGCTCACCCCAGGGGGCCCAAACTGAAGCTTTCTTT
CASSPQGAQTEAFF
>TRBJ1-1|NA|NA|TRBV19
TGTGCCAGTACTCCGGGGGATGCCACTGAAGCTTTCTTT
CASTPGDATEAFF
>TRBJ2-3|NA|NA|TRBV4-1
TGCGCCAGCAGCTTGACACGTCTTAGCACAGATACGCAGTATTTT
CASSLTRLSTDTQYF
>TRBJ1-4|NA|NA|TRBV4-2
TGTGCCAGCAGCCACCCCGACAGGAGAAATGAAAAACTGTTTTTT
CASSHPDRRNEKLFF
>TRBJ2-1|NA|NA|TRBV5-6
TGTGCCAGCAGCTTGGGCGACAATGAGCAGTTCTTC
CASSLGDNEQFF
>TRBJ1-1|NA|NA|TRBV28
TGTGCCAGCAGTTGGAGGACTGAAGCTTTCTTT
CASSWRTEAFF
>TRBJ2-7|NA|NA|TRBV14
TGTGCCAGCAGCCACTTAGGAGGGAGATCGTACGAGCAGTACTTC
CASSHLGGRSYEQYF
>TRBJ1-1|NA|NA|TRBV6-5
TGTGCCAGCAGCCGCCAGGGTATCGGCACTGAAGCTTTCTTT
CASSRQGIGTEAFF
>TRBJ1-5|NA|NA|TRBV6-1
TGTGCCAGCAGTGAAAGACACCTCAATCAGCCCCAGCATTTT
CASSERHLNQPQHF
>TRBJ1-4|TRBD1|NA|TRBV7-9
TGTGCCAGCAGCTTCGCAGGGGGAGACGAAAAACTGTTTTTT
CASSFAGGDEKLFF
>TRBJ2-7|TRBD2|NA|TRBV18
TGTGCCAGCTCCCAAGGACTAGCGGGGGGTGAAGAGCAGTACTTC
CASSQGLAGGEEQYF
>TRBJ1-1|TRBD1|NA|TRBV2
TGTGCCAGCCCGAGAGGGACAGGGGACACTGAAGCTTTCTTT
CASPRGTGDTEAFF
>TRBJ2-5|TRBD1|NA|TRBV7-7
TGTGCCAGCAGCCAGGCGGTCGGACAGGGGAGGGAGACCCAGTACTTC
CASSQAVGQGRETQYF
>TRBJ1-2|NA|NA|TRBV7-3
TGTGCCAGCAGCCCCCAGACCTCCTCCGACTATGGCTACACCTTC
CASSPQTSSDYGYTF
>TRBJ1-1|TRBD1|NA|TRBV19
TGTGCCAGTAGTCCGACAGGGGGTAGGACTGAAGCTTTCTTT
CASSPTGGRTEAFF
>TRBJ2-1|NA|NA|TRBV28
TGTGCCAGCACCAGAGACGGGAGCTCCTACAATGAGCAGTTCTTC
CASTRDGSSYNEQFF
>TRBJ2-1|NA|NA|TRBV4-3
TGCGCCAGCAGCCACCCTGAGCGTGGCAATGAGCAGTTCTTC
CASSHPERGNEQFF
>TRBJ1-1|NA|NA|TRBV21-1
TGTGCCAGCAGCAGGGACAGCCCGGGCATGGGCACTGAAGCTTTCTTT
CASSRDSPGMGTEAFF
>TRBJ2-6|NA|NA|TRBV9
TGTGCCAGCAGCGTAACGATTGACACGTCTGGGGCCAACGTCCTGACTTTC
CASSVTIDTSGANVLTF
>TRBJ1-1|NA|NA|TRBV7-3
TGTGCCAGCAGCTTAACACAGTCCTCTGAAGCTTTCTTT
CASSLTQSSEAFF
>TRBJ2-7|TRBD2|NA|TRBV7-2
TGTGCCAGCAGCTCCTGGACTAGCGGGGTCAACGAGCAGTACTTC
CASSSWTSGVNEQYF
>TRBJ1-2|NA|NA|TRBV15
TGTGCCACCAGCAGAGATGGCTATGGCTACACCTTC
CATSRDGYGYTF
>TRBJ1-5|NA|NA|TRBV5-1
TGCGCCAGCAGCCCTGACCCGGACAGAAATCAGCCCCAGCATTTT
CASSPDPDRNQPQHF
>TRBJ2-2|NA|once|TRBV19
TGTGCCAGTAGCCCCGGGACCAAAAACACCGGGGAGCTGTTTTTT
CASSPGTKNTGELFF
>TRBJ1-6|TRBD1|NA|TRBV5-1
TGCGCCAGCAGCGCGGGACAGGGCAGCTCCTATAATTCACCCCTCCACTTT
CASSAGQGSSYNSPLHF
>TRBJ1-5|NA|NA|TRBV19
TGTGCCAGTAGGCTGGGGGGTAATGGCAATCAGCCCCAGCATTTT
CASRLGGNGNQPQHF
>TRBJ1-5|TRBD1|NA|TRBV15
TGTGCCACCAGCAGAATTCCGGGACAGTGGATTCAGCCCCAGCATTTT
CATSRIPGQWIQPQHF
>TRBJ1-3|TRBD1|NA|TRBV3-1/TRBV3-2
TGTGCCAGCAGCCCGAGCGGACAGGGAATCGGTGGAAACACCATATATTTT
CASSPSGQGIGGNTIYF
>TRBJ2-7|NA|NA|TRBV5-1
TGCGCCAGCAGCCTAGGGACACCTGAGCAGTACTTC
CASSLGTPEQYF
>TRBJ2-7|NA|NA|TRBV6-5
TGTGCCAGCAGTTACCTCATTTCGGGGGCCTACGAGCAGTACTTC
CASSYLISGAYEQYF
>TRBJ2-3|TRBD2|NA|TRBV20-1
TGCAGTGCTAGTAGGTCTAGCGGGGACACAGATACGCAGTATTTT
CSASRSSGDTDTQYF
>TRBJ1-2|NA|NA|TRBV7-6
TGTGCCAGCAGCCTAACCCTGGGACCGACTAACTATGGCTACACCTTC
CASSLTLGPTNYGYTF
>TRBJ1-2|NA|once|TRBV18
TGTGCCAGCTCACCCTCGGGACGGCCTAACTATGGCTACACCTTC
CASSPSGRPNYGYTF
>TRBJ2-1|NA|NA|TRBV12-1
TGTGCCAGCAGCTTTATACGGGCCTCCTACAATGAGCAGTTCTTC
CASSFIRASYNEQFF
>TRBJ1-2|NA|NA|TRBV12-3/TRBV12-4
TGTGCCAGCAGTTATGGGGGGCACGGCTACACCTTC
CASSYGGHGYTF
>TRBJ1-1|TRBD1|NA|TRBV25-1
TGTGCCAGCAGCCGCGCTGGGACAGGTGACAATGAAGCTTTCTTT
CASSRAGTGDNEAFF
>TRBJ2-1|TRBD2|NA|TRBV18
TGTGCCAGCTCACCACCCGGGAGGGGGGATGAGCAGTTCTTC
CASSPPGRGDEQFF
>TRBJ1-1|NA|NA|TRBV2
TGTGCCAGCAGTGAAGCTAACACTGAAGCTTTCTTT
CASSEANTEAFF
>TRBJ2-7|NA|NA|TRBV6-5
TGTGCCAGCAGTTTCGATACCCGACAGATTCCCTACGAGCAGTACTTC
CASSFDTRQIPYEQYF
>TRBJ2-2|TRBD2|once|TRBV5-1
TGCGCCAGCAGCTGGTTACCTAGCGGGGGGGCGACCGGGGAGCTGTTTTTT
CASSWLPSGGATGELFF
>TRBJ1-4|NA|NA|TRBV28
TGTGCCACCAGATGGGTGCGGGGTAATGAAAAACTGTTTTTT
CATRWVRGNEKLFF
>TRBJ1-2|TRBD1|NA|TRBV29-1
TGCAGCGCCATACTCGGGACAGGGGTACAAGGCTACACCTTC
CSAILGTGVQGYTF
>TRBJ1-5|TRBD1|NA|TRBV19
TGTGCCAGTAGTACGACAGGGCAACAGCCCCAGCATTTT
CASSTTGQQPQHF
>TRBJ2-7|NA|NA|TRBV4-2
TGTGCCAGCAGCCAAGAAGGCTTGGCGAACACGGGAAGGGAGCAGTACTTC
CASSQEGLANTGREQYF
>TRBJ2-3|TRBD2|NA|TRBV11-2
TGTGCCAGCAGCTTAGCTAGCGGGGTTACAGATACGCAGTATTTT
CASSLASGVTDTQYF
>TRBJ1-5|TRBD1|NA|TRBV6-5
TGTGCCAGCGACAGGGCCAAAAGCAATCAGCCCCAGCATTTT
CASDRAKSNQPQHF
>TRBJ1-2|NA|NA|TRBV3-1/TRBV3-2
TGTGCCAGCAGCCAAGATCATGGCTACACCTTC
CASSQDHGYTF
>TRBJ1-3|NA|NA|TRBV5-6
TGTGCCAGCAGCACCGGAAACACCATATATTTT
CASSTGNTIYF
>TRBJ1-2|TRBD1|NA|TRBV3-1/TRBV3-2
TGTGCCAGCAGCCAGACAGGGGCCTTTTCCTTC
CASSQTGAFSF
>TRBJ2-1|TRBD1|NA|TRBV6-1
TGTGCCAGCAGTGAAGGCCAGGGGGCCTACAATGAGCAGTTCTTC
CASSEGQGAYNEQFF
>TRBJ1-5|NA|NA|TRBV3-1/TRBV3-2
TGTGCCAGCAGCCAAGATCGCCTATCAGAGCCCCAGCATTTT
CASSQDRLSEPQHF
>TRBJ2-1|TRBD1|NA|TRBV9
TGTGCCAGCAGCGTAGGGACAGGGGGCGGCAATGAGCAGTTCTTC
CASSVGTGGGNEQFF
>TRBJ2-7|NA|once|TRBV11-1
TGTGCCAGCAGCTTAATTGGCGGCTCGGGGACCTACGAGCAGTACTTC
CASSLIGGSGTYEQYF